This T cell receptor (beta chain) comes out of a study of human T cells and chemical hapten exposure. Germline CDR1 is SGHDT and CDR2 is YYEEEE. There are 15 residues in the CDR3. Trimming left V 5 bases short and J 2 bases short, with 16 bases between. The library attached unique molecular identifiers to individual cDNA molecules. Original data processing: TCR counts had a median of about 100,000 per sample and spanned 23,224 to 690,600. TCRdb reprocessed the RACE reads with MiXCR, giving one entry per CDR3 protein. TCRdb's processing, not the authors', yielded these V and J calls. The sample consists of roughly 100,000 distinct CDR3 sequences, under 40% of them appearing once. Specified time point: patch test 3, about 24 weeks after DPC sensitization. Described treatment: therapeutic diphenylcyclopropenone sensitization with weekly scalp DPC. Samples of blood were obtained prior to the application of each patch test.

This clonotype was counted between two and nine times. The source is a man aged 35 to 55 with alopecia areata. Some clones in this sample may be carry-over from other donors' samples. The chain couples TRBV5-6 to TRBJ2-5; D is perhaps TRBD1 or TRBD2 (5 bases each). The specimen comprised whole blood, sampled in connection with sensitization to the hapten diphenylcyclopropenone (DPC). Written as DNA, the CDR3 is TGTGCCAGCAGTTCCCCCTCGGGGCGGCAAGAGACCCAGTACTTC. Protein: CASSSPSGRQETQYF. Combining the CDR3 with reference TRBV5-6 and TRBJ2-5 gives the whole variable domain DAGVTQSPTHLIKTRGQQVTLRCSPKSGHDTVSWYQQALGQGPQFIFQYYEEEERQRGNFPDRFSGHQFPNYSSELNVNALLLGDSALYLCASSSPSGRQETQYFGPGTRLLVL.